This T cell receptor (beta chain) was found in a study of blood T cell repertoires in COVID-19. The participants were between about 18 and 90 years old and came from 24 US areas. Participant-reported clinical history was the basis for cohort assignment. Germline V gene lookup returns CDR1 MDHEN and CDR2 SYDVKM. There are 14 residues in the CDR3. V was cut by 5 bases and J by 6 bases, with 16 bases left in between. Authors' data handling: Estimated nucleated cell counts came from reference gene primer amplification. Clones were read by immunoSEQ multiplex PCR, and TCRdb kept only the in-frame ones, dropping some. Clonal size and the V and J genes are those of that table, whereas D and trimming came from the DNA. The sample lists some 400,000 clones; roughly nine tenths were seen once.

Sequenced: PBMCs or T cells enriched from blood (not recorded which). The rearrangement links TRBV28 to TRBJ2-5, with D possibly matching TRBD2 (6 bases). The TCR was taken from a woman in her 30s who had recovered from COVID-19. This chain's CDR3 is CASSGSGTGKTQYF. DNA for the CDR3: TGTGCCAGCAGTGGTTCCGGGACTGGAAAGACCCAGTACTTC. Combining the CDR3 with reference TRBV28 and TRBJ2-5 gives the whole variable domain DVKVTQSSRYLVKRTGEKVFLECVQDMDHENMFWYRQDPGLGLRLIYFSYDVKMKEKGDIPEGYSVSREKKERFSLILESASTNQTSMYLCASSGSGTGKTQYFGPGTRLLVL.